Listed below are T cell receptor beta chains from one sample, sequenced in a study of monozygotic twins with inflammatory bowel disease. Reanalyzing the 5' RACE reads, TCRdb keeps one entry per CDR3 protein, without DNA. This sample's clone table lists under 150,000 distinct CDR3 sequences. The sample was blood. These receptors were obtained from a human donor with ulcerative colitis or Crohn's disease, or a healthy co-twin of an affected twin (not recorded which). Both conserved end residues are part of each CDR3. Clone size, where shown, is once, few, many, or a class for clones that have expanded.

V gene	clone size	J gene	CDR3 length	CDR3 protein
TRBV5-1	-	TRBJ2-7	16	CASSLGGTLMSYEQYF
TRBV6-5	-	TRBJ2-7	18	CASSYRAQRTANSYEQYF
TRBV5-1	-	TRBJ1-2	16	CASTSNPGQTLYGYTF
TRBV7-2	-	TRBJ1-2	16	CASSLSGQRPNYGYTF
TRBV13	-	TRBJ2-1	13	CASSLGPTAGPTF
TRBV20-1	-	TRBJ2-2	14	CSARPSKGYGELFF
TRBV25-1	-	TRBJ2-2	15	CASSERQGAIGELFF
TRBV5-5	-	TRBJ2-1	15	CASSWGTGTYNEQFF
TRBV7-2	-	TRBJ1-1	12	CASSWGLTEAFF
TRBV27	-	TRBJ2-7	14	CASSLQGHSYEQYF
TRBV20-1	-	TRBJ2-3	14	CSASSGDFTDTQYF
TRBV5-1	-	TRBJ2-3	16	CASSLVALAGTDTQYF
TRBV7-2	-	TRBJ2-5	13	CASSLAFGETQYF
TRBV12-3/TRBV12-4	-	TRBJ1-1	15	CASSWTGGQRTEAFF
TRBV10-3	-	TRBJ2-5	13	CAISEGGQETQYF
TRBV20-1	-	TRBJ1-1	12	CSARRRFPEAFF
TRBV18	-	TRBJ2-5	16	CASSIGQGNIKETQYF
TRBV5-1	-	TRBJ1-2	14	CASSFGTASYGYTF
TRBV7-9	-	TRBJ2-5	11	CASSTGETQYF
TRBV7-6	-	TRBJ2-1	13	CASSLARNNEQFF
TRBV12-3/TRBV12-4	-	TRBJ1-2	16	CASSSYTGMVVGGYTF
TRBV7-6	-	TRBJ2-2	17	CASSFFGAGGASGELFF
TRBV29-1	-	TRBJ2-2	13	CSTGLAATGELFF
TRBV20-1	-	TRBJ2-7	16	CSARDPSGQGYDEQYF
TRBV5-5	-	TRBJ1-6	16	CASSLGVGRHNSPLHF
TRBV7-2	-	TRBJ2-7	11	CASSTSLEQYF
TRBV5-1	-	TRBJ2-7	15	CASSLDRDGTYEQYF
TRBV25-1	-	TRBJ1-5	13	CASSEFGNQPQHF
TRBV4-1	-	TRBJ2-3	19	CASSHPGQGGGKFTDTQYF
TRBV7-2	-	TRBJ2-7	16	CASSLSFGTGTYEQYF
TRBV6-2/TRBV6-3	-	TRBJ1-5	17	CASSYREGVGLNQPQHF
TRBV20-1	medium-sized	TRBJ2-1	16	CSARAPTAGNVFEQFF
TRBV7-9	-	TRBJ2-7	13	CASSLDSTYEQYF
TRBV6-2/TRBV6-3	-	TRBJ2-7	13	CASSTAGGVQQYF
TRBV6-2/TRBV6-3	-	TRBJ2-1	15	CASSTAGLAGNEQFF
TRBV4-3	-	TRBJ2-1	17	CASSRGPGGSRYNEQFF
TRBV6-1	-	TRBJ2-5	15	CASRLHRAKQETQYF
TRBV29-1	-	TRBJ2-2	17	CSVEQKPRQAYTGELFF
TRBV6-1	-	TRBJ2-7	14	CASSADYWAYEQYF
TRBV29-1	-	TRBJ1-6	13	CSVGDVPNSPLHF
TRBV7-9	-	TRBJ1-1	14	CASSPGPPALSAFF
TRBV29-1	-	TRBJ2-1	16	CSVAGTGGVGTNEQFF
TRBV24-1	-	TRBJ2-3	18	CATSDPGLAGASTDTQYF
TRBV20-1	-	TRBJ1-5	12	CSARGGSQPQHF
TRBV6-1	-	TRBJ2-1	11	CASAFLNEQFF
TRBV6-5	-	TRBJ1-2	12	CASHGSTYGYTF